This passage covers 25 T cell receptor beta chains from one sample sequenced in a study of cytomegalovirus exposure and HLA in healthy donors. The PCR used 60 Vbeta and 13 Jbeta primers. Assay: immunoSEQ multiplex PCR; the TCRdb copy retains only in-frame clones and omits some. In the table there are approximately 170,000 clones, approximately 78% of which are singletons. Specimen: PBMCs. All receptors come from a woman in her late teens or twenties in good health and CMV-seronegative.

DNA for the CDR3: TGTGCCAGCAGTTCATGGGGGACAGGGGGTCATGAGCAGTTCTTC. This translates into CASSSWGTGGHEQFF. The V call is TRBV27, the J call TRBJ2-1; TRBD1 agrees at 11 bases. Unmatched junction bases numbered 7, after V lost 4 bases and J lost 8 bases. This CDR3 is built from 15 residues. The germline V gene encodes CDR1 MNHEY and CDR2 SMNVEV (reference sequence).

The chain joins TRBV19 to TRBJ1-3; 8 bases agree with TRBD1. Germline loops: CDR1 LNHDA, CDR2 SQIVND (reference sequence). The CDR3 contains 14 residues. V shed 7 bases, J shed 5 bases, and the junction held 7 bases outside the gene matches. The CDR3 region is CASTADRGRNTIYF. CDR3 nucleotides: TGTGCCAGTACCGCCGACAGGGGTAGAAACACCATATATTTT.

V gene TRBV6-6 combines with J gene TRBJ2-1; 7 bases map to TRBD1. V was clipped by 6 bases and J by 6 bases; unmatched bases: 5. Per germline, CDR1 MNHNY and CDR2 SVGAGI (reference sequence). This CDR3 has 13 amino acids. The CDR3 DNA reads TGTGCCAGCAGAGTTCCAGGGGGCAATGAGCAGTTCTTC. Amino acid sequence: CASRVPGGNEQFF.

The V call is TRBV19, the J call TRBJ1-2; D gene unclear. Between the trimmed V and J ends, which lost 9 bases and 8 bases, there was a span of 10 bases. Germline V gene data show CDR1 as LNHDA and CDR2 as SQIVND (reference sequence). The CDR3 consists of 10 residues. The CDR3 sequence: CASRSGGYTF. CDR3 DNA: TGTGCCAGCCGGTCGGGAGGCTACACCTTC.

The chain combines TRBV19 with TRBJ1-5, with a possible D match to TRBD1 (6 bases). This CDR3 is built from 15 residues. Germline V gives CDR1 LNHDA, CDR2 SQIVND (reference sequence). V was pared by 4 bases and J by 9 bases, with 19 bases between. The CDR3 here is CASSTKEGGRLPQHF. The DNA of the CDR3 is TGTGCCAGTAGTACGAAAGAGGGGGGGCGGTTGCCCCAGCATTTT.

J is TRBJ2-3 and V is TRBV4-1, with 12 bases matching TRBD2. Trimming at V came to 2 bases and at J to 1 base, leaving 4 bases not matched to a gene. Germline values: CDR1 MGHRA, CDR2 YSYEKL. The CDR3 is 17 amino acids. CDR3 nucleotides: TGCGCCAGCAGCCAACTGACTAGCGGGAGAGGCACAGATACGCAGTATTTT. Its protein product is CASSQLTSGRGTDTQYF.

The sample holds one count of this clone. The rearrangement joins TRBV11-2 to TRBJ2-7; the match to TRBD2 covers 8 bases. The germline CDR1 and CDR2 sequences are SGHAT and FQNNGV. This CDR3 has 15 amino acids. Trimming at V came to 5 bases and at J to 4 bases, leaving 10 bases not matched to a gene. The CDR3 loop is CASSRVPGGPYEQYF. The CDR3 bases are TGTGCCAGCAGCCGTGTACCGGGAGGGCCGTACGAGCAGTACTTC.

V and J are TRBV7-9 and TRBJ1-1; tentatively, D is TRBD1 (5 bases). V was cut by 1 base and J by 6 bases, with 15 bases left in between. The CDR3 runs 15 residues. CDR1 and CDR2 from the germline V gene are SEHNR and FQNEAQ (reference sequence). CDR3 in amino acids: CASSLGGRVDPEAFF. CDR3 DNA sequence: TGTGCCAGCAGCTTAGGTGGCAGGGTGGACCCTGAAGCTTTCTTT. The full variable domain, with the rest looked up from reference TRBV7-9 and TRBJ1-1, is DTGVSQNPRHKITKRGQNVTFRCDPISEHNRLYWYRQTLGQGPEFLTYFQNEAQLEKSRLLSDRFSAERPKGSFSTLEIQRTEQGDSAMYLCASSLGGRVDPEAFFGQGTRLTVV.

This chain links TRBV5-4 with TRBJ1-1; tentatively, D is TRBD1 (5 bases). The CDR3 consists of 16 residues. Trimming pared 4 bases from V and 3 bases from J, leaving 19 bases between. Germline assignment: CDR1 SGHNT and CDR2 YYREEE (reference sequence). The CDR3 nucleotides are TGTGCCAGCAGCCGTACCGTGGGCCAGGGCGACACTGAAGCTTTCTTT. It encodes CASSRTVGQGDTEAFF.

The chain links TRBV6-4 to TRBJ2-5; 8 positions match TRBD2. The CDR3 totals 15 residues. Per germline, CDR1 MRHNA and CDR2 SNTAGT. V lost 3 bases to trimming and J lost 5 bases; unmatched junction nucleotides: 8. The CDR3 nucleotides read TGTGCCAGCAGTGAGGGCGGGAGGCCCGAGGAGACCCAGTACTTC. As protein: CASSEGGRPEETQYF.

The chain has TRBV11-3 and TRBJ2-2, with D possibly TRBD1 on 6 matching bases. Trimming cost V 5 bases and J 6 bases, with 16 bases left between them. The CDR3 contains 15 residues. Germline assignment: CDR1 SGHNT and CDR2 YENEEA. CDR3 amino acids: CASSTGLTGSGELFF. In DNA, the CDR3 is TGTGCCAGCAGCACGGGGCTGACAGGTTCCGGGGAGCTGTTTTTT.

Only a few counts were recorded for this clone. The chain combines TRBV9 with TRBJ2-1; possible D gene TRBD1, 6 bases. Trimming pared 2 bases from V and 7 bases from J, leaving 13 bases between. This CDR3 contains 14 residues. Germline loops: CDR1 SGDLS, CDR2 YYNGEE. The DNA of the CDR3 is TGTGCCAGCAGCGTGGGGGCCGAGATGAATGAGCAGTTCTTC. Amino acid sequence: CASSVGAEMNEQFF.

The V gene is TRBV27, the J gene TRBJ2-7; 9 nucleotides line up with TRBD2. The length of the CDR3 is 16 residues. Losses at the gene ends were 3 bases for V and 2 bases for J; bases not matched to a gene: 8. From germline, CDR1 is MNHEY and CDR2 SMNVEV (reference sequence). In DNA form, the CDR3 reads TGTGCCAGCAGTTTCTCCTTAGCGGGAGCCCCCTACGAGCAGTACTTC. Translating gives CASSFSLAGAPYEQYF.

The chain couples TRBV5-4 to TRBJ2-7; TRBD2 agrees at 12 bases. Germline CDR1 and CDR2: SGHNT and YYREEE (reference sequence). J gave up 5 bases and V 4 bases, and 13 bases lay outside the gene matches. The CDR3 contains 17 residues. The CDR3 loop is CASSPRKGTSGSNEQYF. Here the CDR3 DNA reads TGTGCCAGCAGCCCGCGAAAAGGGACTAGCGGGTCGAACGAGCAGTACTTC.

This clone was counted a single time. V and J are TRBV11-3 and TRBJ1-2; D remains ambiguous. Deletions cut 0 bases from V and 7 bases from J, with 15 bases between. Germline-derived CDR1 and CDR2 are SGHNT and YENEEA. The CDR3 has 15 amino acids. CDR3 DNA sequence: TGTGCCAGCAGCTTAGATTACGGGGTTAGTACTGGCTACACCTTC. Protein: CASSLDYGVSTGYTF.

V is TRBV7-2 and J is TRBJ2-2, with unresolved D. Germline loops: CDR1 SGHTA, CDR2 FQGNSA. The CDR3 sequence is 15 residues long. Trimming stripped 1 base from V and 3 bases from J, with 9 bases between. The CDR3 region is CASSLGAGYTGELFF. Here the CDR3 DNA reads TGTGCCAGCAGCTTAGGGGCTGGTTACACCGGGGAGCTGTTTTTT.

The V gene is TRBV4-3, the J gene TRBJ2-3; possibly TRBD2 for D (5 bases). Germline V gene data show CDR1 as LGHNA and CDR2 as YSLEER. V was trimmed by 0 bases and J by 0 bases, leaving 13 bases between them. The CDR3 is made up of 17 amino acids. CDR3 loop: CASSQDSAEFSTDTQYF. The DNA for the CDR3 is TGCGCCAGCAGCCAAGATTCAGCGGAGTTTAGCACAGATACGCAGTATTTT.

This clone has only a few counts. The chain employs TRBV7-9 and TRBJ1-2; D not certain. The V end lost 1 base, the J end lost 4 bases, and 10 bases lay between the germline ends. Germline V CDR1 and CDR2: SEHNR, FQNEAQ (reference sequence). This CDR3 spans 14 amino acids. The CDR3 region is CASSLEISVYGYTF. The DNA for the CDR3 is TGTGCCAGCAGCTTAGAGATCTCGGTCTATGGCTACACCTTC.

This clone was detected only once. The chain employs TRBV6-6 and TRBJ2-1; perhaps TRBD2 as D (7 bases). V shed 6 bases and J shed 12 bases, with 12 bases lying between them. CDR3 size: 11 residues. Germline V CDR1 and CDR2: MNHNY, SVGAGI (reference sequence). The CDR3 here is CASRGGAWQFF. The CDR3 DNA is TGTGCCAGCAGGGGGGGGGCGTGGCAGTTCTTC.

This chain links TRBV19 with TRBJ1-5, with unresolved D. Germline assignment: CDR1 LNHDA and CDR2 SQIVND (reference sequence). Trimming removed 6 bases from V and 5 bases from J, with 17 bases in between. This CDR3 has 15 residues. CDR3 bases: TGTGCCAGTAGACGCTTAGGGTGGGAGGATCAGCCCCAGCATTTT. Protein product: CASRRLGWEDQPQHF.

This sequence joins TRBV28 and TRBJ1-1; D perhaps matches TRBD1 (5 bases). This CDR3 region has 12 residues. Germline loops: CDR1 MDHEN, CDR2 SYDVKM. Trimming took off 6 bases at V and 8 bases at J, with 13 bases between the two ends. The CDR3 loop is CASSPSRTEAFF. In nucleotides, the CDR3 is TGTGCCAGCAGCCCGTCCAGGACAGAAGCTTTCTTT.

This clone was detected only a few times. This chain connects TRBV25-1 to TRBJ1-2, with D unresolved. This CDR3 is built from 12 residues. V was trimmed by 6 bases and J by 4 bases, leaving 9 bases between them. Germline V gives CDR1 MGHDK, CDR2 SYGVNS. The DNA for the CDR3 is TGTGCCAGCAGCGTAAGCGGCTATGGCTACACCTTC. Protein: CASSVSGYGYTF.

The DNA for the CDR3 is TGTGCCAGCAGAACCCCTGCGACTGGAAACACCATATATTTT. Translating gives CASRTPATGNTIYF. The chain recombines TRBV28 with TRBJ1-3; no definite D call. This CDR3 spans 14 amino acids. Germline V gives CDR1 MDHEN, CDR2 SYDVKM. The V end was cut by 6 bases, the J end by 2 bases, with 11 bases between.

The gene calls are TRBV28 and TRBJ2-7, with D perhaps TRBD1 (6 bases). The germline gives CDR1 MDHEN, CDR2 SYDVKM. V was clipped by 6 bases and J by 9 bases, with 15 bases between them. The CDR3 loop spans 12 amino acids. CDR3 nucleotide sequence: TGTGCCAGCAGAGGACAGTCCCCACGGCAGTACTTC. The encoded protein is CASRGQSPRQYF.

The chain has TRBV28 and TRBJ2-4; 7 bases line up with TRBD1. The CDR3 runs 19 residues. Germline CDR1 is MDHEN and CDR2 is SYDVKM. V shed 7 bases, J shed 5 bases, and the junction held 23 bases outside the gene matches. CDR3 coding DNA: TGTGCCAGCACCTTAAGGCCCGGGACAGAGTTTCTCACCGAAAACATTCAGTACTTC. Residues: CASTLRPGTEFLTENIQYF.